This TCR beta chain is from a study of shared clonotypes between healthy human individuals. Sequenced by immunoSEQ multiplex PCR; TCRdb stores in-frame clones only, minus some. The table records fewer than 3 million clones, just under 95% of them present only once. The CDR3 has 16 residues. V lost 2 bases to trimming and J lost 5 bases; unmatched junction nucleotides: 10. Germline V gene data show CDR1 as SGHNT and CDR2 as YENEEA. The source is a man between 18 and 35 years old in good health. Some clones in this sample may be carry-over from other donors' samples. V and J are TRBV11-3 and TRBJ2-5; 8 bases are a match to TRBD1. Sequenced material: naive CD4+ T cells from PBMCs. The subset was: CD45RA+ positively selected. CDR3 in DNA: TGTGCCAGCAGCTTACATAGGCAGGGGGCCGGGGAGACCCAGTACTTC. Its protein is CASSLHRQGAGETQYF.